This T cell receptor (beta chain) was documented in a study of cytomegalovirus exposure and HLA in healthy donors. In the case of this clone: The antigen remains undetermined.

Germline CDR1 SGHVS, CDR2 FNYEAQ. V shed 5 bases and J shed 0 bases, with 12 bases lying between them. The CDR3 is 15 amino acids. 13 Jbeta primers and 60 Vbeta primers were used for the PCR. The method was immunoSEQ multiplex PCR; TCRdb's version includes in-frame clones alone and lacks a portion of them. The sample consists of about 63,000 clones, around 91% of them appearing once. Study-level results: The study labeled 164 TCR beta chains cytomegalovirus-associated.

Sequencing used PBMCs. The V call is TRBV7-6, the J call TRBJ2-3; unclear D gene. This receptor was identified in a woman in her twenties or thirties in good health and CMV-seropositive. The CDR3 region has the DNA TGTGCCAGCAGCCCTTACAGAAAAAGCACAGATACGCAGTATTTT. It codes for CASSPYRKSTDTQYF.